This TCR beta chain was captured by sequencing in a study of neurological immune-mediated disorders. One entry per CDR3 protein, called by TCRdb with MiXCR from the 5' RACE reads. The sample consists of 70,000 or so distinct CDR3 sequences, 2.5% to 4% of them appearing once. Germline loops: CDR1 MNHNY, CDR2 SVGAGI (reference sequence). CDR3 length: 13 amino acids. Trimming pared 2 bases from V and 4 bases from J, leaving 5 bases between. Unsorted libraries were generated from 2 million PBMCs held at -80 degrees C. This clonotype came up many times. The TCR sequence derives from a woman between 45 and 65 years old with multiple sclerosis. Sequenced input: PBMCs. This chain uses TRBV6-6 with TRBJ1-4, with D uncertain. The CDR3 region is CASSYRDNEKLFF. CDR3 coding DNA: TGTGCCAGCAGTTACCGAGATAATGAAAAACTGTTTTTT.